The sequence of this T cell receptor beta chain was determined in a study of cytomegalovirus exposure and HLA in healthy donors. Comments on this clone: Its antigen is unknown.

Researchers ran the PCR with 60 Vbeta and 13 Jbeta primers. Libraries were prepared by immunoSEQ multiplex PCR; TCRdb keeps only in-frame clonotypes and omits some of them. The table records approximately 190,000 clones, over 60% of them present only once. Study observations and caveats: According to an earlier analysis, most TCR beta V segments yielded productive rearrangements about 90% or about 30% of the time. In a later analysis, TCR beta V- and J-gene trimming was associated with a missense DCLRE1C variant. Later analysis identified 16,951 TCR beta sequences associated with HLA alleles, using a false discovery rate threshold of 0.05.

Germline loops: CDR1 MDHEN, CDR2 SYDVKM. CDR3 length: 17 residues. V lost 6 bases to trimming and J lost 7 bases; unmatched junction nucleotides: 16. The V gene is TRBV28, the J gene TRBJ2-7; 12 bases align to TRBD2. The sequencing sample was made of PBMCs. The sequence came from a woman between 25 and 40 years old in good health and CMV-seropositive. CDR3 bases: TGTGCCAGCAGGACAGTGCGGACTAGCGGGATTCGAGGGGAGCAGTACTTC. Amino acids: CASRTVRTSGIRGEQYF.